The T cell receptor (beta chain) described here comes from a study of T cell repertoires in cytomegalovirus infection. Overall study findings and caveats: Public TCR beta family frequency separated CMV-and-HLA carriers, including in an independent cohort.

MiXCR, applied by TCRdb to the reads, yields one record per CDR3 protein. The repertoire has 370,000 or so distinct CDR3 sequences, approximately 35% of them found once; the top ten carry about 14%. As for this clonotype: No antigen is known for it.

This CDR3 contains 17 residues. The germline CDR1 and CDR2 sequences are MDHEN and SYDVKM. After removal of 7 bases from V and 5 bases from J, the junction contained 15 bases not matched to a gene. The gene calls are TRBV28 and TRBJ2-5; 11 positions agree with TRBD1. Sequencing was performed on cultured PBMCs, taken from culture after CMV antigen stimulation. The clonotype originates from a human donor in good health (CMV status not recorded). Some clones in this sample may be carry-over from other donors' samples. The CDR3 here is CASNESRTGGAWETQYF. DNA of the CDR3: TGTGCCAGCAACGAATCCAGGACAGGGGGCGCATGGGAGACCCAGTACTTC.